This is a list of T cell receptor beta chains from one sample in a study of shared clonotypes between healthy human individuals. Some clones are missing from TCRdb's copy, which holds only in-frame ones; the method was immunoSEQ multiplex PCR. The sample holds some 2,100,000 clones; about 94% are singletons and the top ten take roughly 0.13%. Sequencing was carried out using naive CD4+ T cells sorted from blood. Receptor source: a man between 18 and 29 years old in good health. Both conserved end residues are part of each CDR3. The order of the fields is V gene, clone size, D gene, J gene, CDR3 protein, CDR3 DNA. A D gene is named only where the DNA matches it firmly. Not all rows give a size; the values are once, few, many and, for expanded clones, a class.

TRBV4-3	-	TRBD2	TRBJ2-3	CASSQDRGGSFGADTQYF	TGCGCCAGCAGCCAAGATCGGGGAGGGAGTTTCGGTGCAGATACGCAGTATTTT
TRBV7-2	-	TRBD2	TRBJ2-7	CASQPSGSSYEQYF	TGTGCCAGTCAGCCTAGCGGGAGCTCCTACGAGCAGTACTTC
TRBV30	-	TRBD1	TRBJ2-7	CAWGDRYYEQYF	TGTGCCTGGGGGGACAGGTACTACGAGCAGTACTTC
TRBV10-3	-	-	TRBJ1-6	CAISTGTSPLHF	TGTGCCATCAGTACCGGGACTTCACCCCTCCACTTT
TRBV27	-	TRBD1	TRBJ2-5	CASSSDRGRETQYF	TGTGCCAGCAGTTCGGACAGGGGGCGAGAGACCCAGTACTTC
TRBV12-5	-	TRBD2	TRBJ2-3	CASGRSGSGDTQYF	TGTGCTAGTGGGAGAAGCGGGAGTGGAGATACGCAGTATTTT
TRBV14	-	-	TRBJ1-6	CASSQVRYSPLHF	TGTGCCAGCAGCCAGGTCCGCTATTCACCCCTCCACTTT
TRBV19	-	-	TRBJ2-7	CASSIGPAYEQYF	TGTGCCAGTAGTATAGGGCCAGCCTACGAGCAGTACTTC
TRBV10-3	-	-	TRBJ2-7	CAISARENDEQYF	TGTGCCATCAGTGCTCGGGAGAACGACGAGCAGTACTTC
TRBV6-6	-	TRBD2	TRBJ2-5	CASSFSGRQETQYF	TGTGCCAGCAGTTTTAGCGGGCGCCAAGAGACCCAGTACTTC
TRBV6-1	-	-	TRBJ1-3	CASRDSGNTIYF	TGTGCCAGCCGGGACTCTGGAAACACCATATATTTT
TRBV30	-	-	TRBJ2-5	CAWSGYWYQETQYF	TGTGCCTGGAGTGGGTATTGGTACCAAGAGACCCAGTACTTC
TRBV5-1	once	-	TRBJ2-3	CASSITDTQYF	TGCGCCAGCAGTATAACAGATACGCAGTATTTT
TRBV10-3	few	-	TRBJ1-6	CAIGPGHGTNSPLHF	TGTGCCATCGGCCCCGGACACGGAACTAATTCACCCCTCCACTTT
TRBV6-5	-	TRBD1	TRBJ2-7	CASSRGQGGEQYF	TGTGCCAGCAGCCGGGGACAGGGGGGCGAGCAGTACTTC
TRBV11-2	-	-	TRBJ2-5	CASSLAGDETQYF	TGTGCCAGCAGCTTAGCGGGAGATGAGACCCAGTACTTC
TRBV7-8	-	-	TRBJ2-1	CASSSTSQFTSGEQFF	TGTGCCAGCAGCTCAACCAGTCAGTTTACTTCGGGTGAGCAGTTCTTC
TRBV10-3	-	TRBD1	TRBJ1-1	CAISEPYTGGEESDTEAFF	TGTGCCATCAGTGAGCCCTATACAGGGGGCGAGGAGTCGGACACTGAAGCTTTCTTT
TRBV19	-	-	TRBJ2-7	CASSIGSNVGSEQYF	TGTGCCAGTAGTATAGGGTCCAATGTTGGCTCCGAGCAGTACTTC
TRBV30	-	TRBD2	TRBJ2-1	CAWSVSGLELF	TGTGCCTGGAGTGTAAGTGGACTAGAGCTCTTC
TRBV4-1	-	-	TRBJ2-5	CASSQEPPGHTPDGISETQYF	TGCGCCAGCAGCCAAGAACCCCCTGGGCACACCCCGGATGGGATATCTGAGACCCAGTACTTC
TRBV18	-	-	TRBJ1-1	CASSPREGNTEAFF	TGTGCCAGCTCACCCCGGGAAGGGAACACTGAAGCTTTCTTT
TRBV18	-	-	TRBJ2-7	CAGSGTPYEQYF	TGTGCGGGCTCCGGGACACCATACGAGCAGTACTTC
TRBV7-6	once	TRBD1	TRBJ1-5	CASSSVGRGRHQPQHF	TGTGCCAGCAGCTCGGTGGGGAGGGGGCGTCATCAGCCCCAGCATTTT
TRBV5-1	-	TRBD1	TRBJ1-2	CASSEGQGTYGYTF	TGCGCCAGCAGTGAGGGACAGGGGACCTATGGCTACACCTTC
TRBV7-3	-	TRBD2	TRBJ2-1	CASSLRGRLGAGTFGEQFF	TGTGCCAGCAGCTTAAGGGGACGATTAGGAGCGGGGACCTTTGGGGAGCAGTTCTTC
TRBV9	-	TRBD2	TRBJ2-5	CASSVTSGGVLETQYF	TGTGCCAGCAGCGTTACTAGCGGGGGAGTTTTAGAGACCCAGTACTTC
TRBV4-1	once	-	TRBJ2-3	CASSRGGGNTQYF	TGCGCCAGCAGCCGAGGGGGGGGAAATACGCAGTATTTT
TRBV7-3	-	TRBD2	TRBJ2-1	CASSVSGDNNEQFF	TGTGCCAGCAGCGTTAGCGGGGATAACAATGAGCAGTTCTTC
TRBV5-1	-	-	TRBJ2-7	CASSLAGQHYEQYF	TGCGCCAGCAGCTTGGCGGGACAACACTACGAGCAGTACTTC
TRBV18	-	-	TRBJ1-1	CASSPPLNQQSGLAFF	TGTGCCAGCTCACCACCACTAAACCAACAGTCGGGGCTGGCTTTCTTT
TRBV5-1	-	-	TRBJ2-2	CASSIQGGTGELFF	TGCGCCAGCAGTATTCAGGGAGGTACCGGGGAGCTGTTTTTT
TRBV5-4	-	-	TRBJ1-1	CASSAGLPMNTEAFF	TGTGCCAGCAGCGCCGGACTTCCGATGAACACTGAAGCTTTCTTT
TRBV30	-	TRBD1	TRBJ1-5	CAWSLTGDQPQHF	TGTGCCTGGAGTCTGACAGGGGATCAGCCCCAGCATTTT
TRBV30	-	-	TRBJ2-6	CAWRAGFSGANVLTF	TGTGCCTGGAGAGCAGGTTTCTCTGGGGCCAACGTCCTGACTTTC
TRBV28	-	-	TRBJ1-1	CASSPPGRTEAFF	TGTGCCAGCAGCCCCCCGGGTCGGACTGAAGCTTTCTTT
TRBV5-8	-	-	TRBJ1-6	CASSFGTTSSYNSPLHF	TGTGCCAGCAGCTTTGGGACGACTAGCTCCTATAATTCACCCCTCCACTTT